The source of this T cell receptor (beta chain) is a study of blood T cells in healthy people across ages. Then a second PCR, running roughly 7 to 11 cycles, was carried out with a sample-barcoded 5' primer and a J-beta primer mix. TCRdb reanalysed the 5' RACE reads using MiXCR and keeps one entry per CDR3 protein. The top ten clones hold around 18% of a sample with approximately 800,000 distinct CDR3 sequences, roughly 46% of them seen once. Trimming removed 0 bases at V and 1 base at J, with 9 bases between. Germline loops: CDR1 LGHNA, CDR2 YSLEER. The CDR3 runs to 15 residues. Worth noting for this clonotype: The antigen remains undetermined.

Whole-study results and caveats: The recorded TCR beta diversity per million T cells decreased in a roughly linear manner with age. It was found that TCR beta diversity correlated strongly with the percentage of naive T cells. Unsorted PBMC material precluded a definitive naive versus antigen-experienced comparison.

The chain is built from TRBV4-3 and TRBJ1-1; no definite D call. The specimen sequenced was blood. The receptor's source is an elderly man in good health. CDR3 coding DNA: TGCGCCAGCAGCCAAGAAAGAAGAGCGAACACTGAAGCTTTCTTT. This codes for CASSQERRANTEAFF.